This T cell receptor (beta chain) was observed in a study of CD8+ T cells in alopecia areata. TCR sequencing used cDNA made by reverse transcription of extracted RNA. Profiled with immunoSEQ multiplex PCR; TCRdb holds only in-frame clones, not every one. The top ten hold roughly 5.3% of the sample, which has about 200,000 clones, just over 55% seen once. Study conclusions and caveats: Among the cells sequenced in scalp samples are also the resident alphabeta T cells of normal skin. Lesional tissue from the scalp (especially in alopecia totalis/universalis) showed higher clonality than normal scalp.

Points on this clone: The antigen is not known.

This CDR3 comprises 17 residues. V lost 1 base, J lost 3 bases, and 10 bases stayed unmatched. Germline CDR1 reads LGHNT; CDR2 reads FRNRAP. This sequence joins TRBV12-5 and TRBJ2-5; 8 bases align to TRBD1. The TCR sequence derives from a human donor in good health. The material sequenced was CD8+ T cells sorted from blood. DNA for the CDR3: TGTGCTAGTGGTTTGGAAACTTCAGACAGGGGCGAAGAGACCCAGTACTTC. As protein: CASGLETSDRGEETQYF.